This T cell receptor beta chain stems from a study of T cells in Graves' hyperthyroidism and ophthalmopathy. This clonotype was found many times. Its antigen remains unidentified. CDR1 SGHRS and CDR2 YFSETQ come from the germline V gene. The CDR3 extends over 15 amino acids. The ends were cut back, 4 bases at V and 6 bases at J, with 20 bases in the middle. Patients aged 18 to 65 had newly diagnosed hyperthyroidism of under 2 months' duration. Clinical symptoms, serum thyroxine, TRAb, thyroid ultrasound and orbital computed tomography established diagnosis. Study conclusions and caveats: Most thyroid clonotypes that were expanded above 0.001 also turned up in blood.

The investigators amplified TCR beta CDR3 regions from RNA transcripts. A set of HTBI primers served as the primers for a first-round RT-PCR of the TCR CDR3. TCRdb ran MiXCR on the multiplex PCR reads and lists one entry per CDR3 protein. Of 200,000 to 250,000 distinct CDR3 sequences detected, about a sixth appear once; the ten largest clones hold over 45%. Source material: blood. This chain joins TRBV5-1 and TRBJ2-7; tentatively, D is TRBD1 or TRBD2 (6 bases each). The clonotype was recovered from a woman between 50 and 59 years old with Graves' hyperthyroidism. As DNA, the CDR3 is TGCGCCAGCAGCCCGGGACCAGGGGAGGAGTCCGAGCAGTACTTC. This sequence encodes CASSPGPGEESEQYF.